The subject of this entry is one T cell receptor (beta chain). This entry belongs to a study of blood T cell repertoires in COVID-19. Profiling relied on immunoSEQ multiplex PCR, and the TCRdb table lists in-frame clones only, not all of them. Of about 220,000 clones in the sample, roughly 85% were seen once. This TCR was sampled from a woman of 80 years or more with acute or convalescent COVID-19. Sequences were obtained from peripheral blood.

This CDR3 reads CASSRRQGRFANTEAFF. CDR3 sequence (DNA): TGTGCCAGCAGCCGGAGACAGGGTAGATTTGCGAACACTGAAGCTTTCTTT. The V call is TRBV7-2, the J call TRBJ1-1, with TRBD1 matching over 7 bases. This CDR3 contains 17 residues. The V gene end was trimmed by 5 bases and the J gene end by 1 base; junction bases not matched to a gene: 13. Germline V gene lookup returns CDR1 SGHTA and CDR2 FQGNSA. The complete variable domain, with remaining parts taken from reference TRBV7-2 and TRBJ1-1, reads GAGVSQSPSNKVTEKGKDVELRCDPISGHTALYWYRQSLGQGLEFLIYFQGNSAPDKSGLPSDRFSAERTGGSVSTLTIQRTQQEDSAVYLCASSRRQGRFANTEAFFGQGTRLTVV.